These 19 T cell receptor beta chains share one sample of origin, sequenced in a study of T cell changes during pregnancy in multiple sclerosis. This table comes from immunoSEQ multiplex PCR, and its TCRdb copy is limited to in-frame clones, with some not included. This table holds 70,000 to 95,000 clones, 94% found once. Specimen: peripheral blood, collected in the third trimester of pregnancy. Every receptor here comes from a female donor with multiple sclerosis, enrolled in a pregnancy study.

The chain combines TRBV7-9 with TRBJ2-7, with a possible D match to TRBD1 (6 bases). V was shortened by 6 bases and J by 3 bases, with 15 bases between the two germline ends. This CDR3 region has 14 residues. The germline gives CDR1 SEHNR, CDR2 FQNEAQ (reference sequence). The CDR3 here is CASSLQGMSYEQYF. Here the CDR3 DNA reads TGTGCCAGCAGTCTTCAGGGGATGAGCTACGAGCAGTACTTC.

This clone turned up a few times. The J gene is TRBJ2-2, the V gene TRBV11-2; 8 bases fit TRBD1. CDR3 length: 14 amino acids. The junction had 6 bases not matched to a gene; V was cut back by 5 bases and J by 7 bases. Germline V gene lookup returns CDR1 SGHAT and CDR2 FQNNGV. CDR3 region: CASSAWTGFGELFF. CDR3 in DNA: TGTGCCAGCAGCGCCTGGACAGGGTTCGGGGAGCTGTTTTTT.

For this clone: Different DNA sequences within this sample yield the same CDR3. The chain combines TRBV5-1 with TRBJ2-5; D unclear. Germline V lookup: CDR1 SGHRS, CDR2 YFSETQ. V lost 3 bases, J lost 3 bases, and 3 bases lay in between. This CDR3 has 11 amino acids. The CDR3 here is CASSSKETQYF. CDR3 DNA: TGCGCCAGCAGCTCTAAAGAGACCCAGTACTTC.

The gene calls are TRBV4-1 and TRBJ2-1; 15 bases agree with TRBD2. With V trimmed by 4 bases and J by 9 bases, 4 bases remained unmatched. The CDR3 has 15 residues. Germline CDR1 is MGHRA and CDR2 is YSYEKL. This CDR3 is CASSLGLAGGSEQFF. CDR3 nucleotide sequence: TGCGCCAGCAGCCTGGGACTAGCGGGAGGCAGTGAGCAGTTCTTC.

The chain employs TRBV11-1 and TRBJ2-1; D is possibly TRBD2 (6 bases). Per the germline V gene, CDR1 is SGHAT and CDR2 is FQDESV (reference sequence). The CDR3 covers 14 residues. Between the trimmed V and J ends, which lost 10 bases and 5 bases, there was a span of 18 bases. CDR3 sequence (DNA): TGTGCCACCTTGGGGGGTGATCACCACAATGAGCAGTTCTTC. It translates to CATLGGDHHNEQFF.

This clone was counted once. The chain employs TRBV11-2 and TRBJ1-1; TRBD1 might be the D (6 bases). The CDR3 is made up of 15 amino acids. V lost 6 bases, J lost 1 base, and 15 bases lay in between. Looked up from germline, CDR1 is SGHAT and CDR2 is FQNNGV. CDR3 residues: CASSQLTGSNTEAFF. The DNA of the CDR3 is TGTGCCAGCAGTCAACTAACAGGGTCGAACACTGAAGCTTTCTTT.

The genes are TRBV18 and TRBJ1-1, with D unresolved. V was pared by 10 bases and J by 0 bases, with 12 bases between. The CDR3 length is 13 residues. Germline-derived CDR1 and CDR2 are KGHSH and LQKENI. DNA for the CDR3: TGTGCCACCAGGAAGGAGGTGAACACTGAAGCTTTCTTT. It specifies CATRKEVNTEAFF.

The V and J genes are TRBV29-1 and TRBJ2-7; 9 bases agree with TRBD1. The germline V gene has CDR1 SQVTM and CDR2 ANQGSEA. V shed 1 base and J 0 bases; nucleotides not matched to a gene: 1. CDR3 length equals 14 residues. CDR3 in DNA: TGCAGCGTTGAAGGGACAGGGGACTCCTACGAGCAGTACTTC. The encoded protein is CSVEGTGDSYEQYF.

The chain employs TRBV15 and TRBJ1-3, with unresolved D. Germline assignment: CDR1 LNHNV and CDR2 YYDKDF (reference sequence). There are 15 residues in the CDR3. Deletions cut 3 bases from V and 0 bases from J, with 9 bases between. The CDR3 sequence is CATSSSGISGNTIYF. The CDR3, as DNA: TGTGCCACCAGCAGTTCGGGGATCTCTGGAAACACCATATATTTT.

This chain uses TRBV5-1 with TRBJ2-1; D gene uncertain. The CDR3 sequence is 15 residues long. V was trimmed by 0 bases and J by 0 bases, leaving 7 bases between them. Germline V gene sequence: CDR1 SGHRS, CDR2 YFSETQ. The CDR3 DNA is TGCGCCAGCAGCTTGGGCAGAAGCTCCTACAATGAGCAGTTCTTC. Translating it yields CASSLGRSSYNEQFF.

The count of this clone is one. V usage is TRBV7-2 and J usage is TRBJ1-5; the match to TRBD1 covers 10 bases. J gave up 0 bases and V 5 bases, and 1 base lay outside the gene matches. This CDR3 spans 15 amino acids. The germline V gene has CDR1 SGHTA and CDR2 FQGNSA. CDR3 coding DNA: TGTGCCAGCAGCCGACAGGGGGCTAGCAATCAGCCCCAGCATTTT. Protein product: CASSRQGASNQPQHF.

V and J are TRBV7-9 and TRBJ2-1, with TRBD2 identical over 10 bases. Germline CDR1 and CDR2: SEHNR and FQNEAQ (reference sequence). There are 15 residues in the CDR3. V dropped 6 bases and J dropped 4; count of bases not matched to a gene: 6. The CDR3 DNA follows: TGTGCCAGCAGTTCAGGACTAGCGGCGTACAATGAGCAGTTCTTC. This codes for CASSSGLAAYNEQFF.

The CDR3 protein is CASSDPRRLPQHF. The CDR3 DNA sequence: TGTGCCAGCAGTGACCCCCGGAGGTTACCCCAGCATTTT. The chain links TRBV28 to TRBJ1-5; D uncertain. CDR1 is MDHEN, CDR2 SYDVKM, per germline. The V and J ends lost 5 bases and 10 bases respectively, with 15 bases between them. The CDR3 covers 13 residues.

This sequence joins TRBV18 and TRBJ2-3; 10 bases are shared with TRBD2. Germline V lookup: CDR1 KGHSH, CDR2 LQKENI. The CDR3 has 20 residues. Unmatched junction bases numbered 17, after V lost 1 base and J lost 4 bases. CDR3 nucleotides: TGTGCCAGCTCACCACTCGCCGGGTTGCTAGCGGGGGAGGCTTCAGATACGCAGTATTTT. Translation gives CASSPLAGLLAGEASDTQYF.

V gene TRBV6-5 combines with J gene TRBJ2-7; D is possibly TRBD2 (6 bases). Trimming cost V 6 bases and J 0 bases, with 9 bases left between them. The CDR3 runs 13 residues. Germline CDR1 reads MNHEY; CDR2 reads SVGAGI. The CDR3 loop is CASRDYYSYEQYF. DNA of the CDR3: TGTGCCAGCAGGGACTACTACTCCTACGAGCAGTACTTC.

This chain uses TRBV5-1 with TRBJ1-1; 7 bases match TRBD1. The CDR3 is 15 amino acids. Trimming cost V 4 bases and J 4 bases; bases outside gene matches: 10. Germline assignment: CDR1 SGHRS and CDR2 YFSETQ. CDR3 in amino acids: CASSSRQGSATEAFF. CDR3 DNA sequence: TGCGCCAGCAGCAGCCGACAGGGCTCCGCCACTGAAGCTTTCTTT.

Remarks on this clone: A read error may account for a junction end that differs from germline. V is TRBV7-7 and J is TRBJ2-5; no firm D call. The CDR3 covers 12 residues. Germline loops: CDR1 SSHAT, CDR2 FNYEAQ (reference sequence). As DNA, the CDR3 is TGTGCTAGCACTCCTCTCGCGGAGACCCAGTACTTC. Protein sequence: CASTPLAETQYF.

As DNA, the CDR3 is TGCGCCAGCAGGGAGAATCTTGACGGACATACCATGAAGACCCAGTACTTC. Protein sequence: CASRENLDGHTMKTQYF. V usage is TRBV4-1 and J usage is TRBJ2-5; D is perhaps TRBD1 (5 bases). The CDR3 length is 17 residues. Germline V gene lookup returns CDR1 MGHRA and CDR2 YSYEKL. V lost 6 bases to trimming and J lost 6 bases, with 26 bases between them.

This sequence joins TRBV9 and TRBJ2-3, with 8 nucleotides matching TRBD2. The CDR3 spans 17 residues. The ends lost 4 bases at V and 1 base at J; junction bases unmatched: 11. In germline, CDR1 is SGDLS, CDR2 YYNGEE. This CDR3 reads CASSPSPTSAGTDTQYF. CDR3 nucleotides: TGTGCCAGCAGCCCCTCACCGACTAGCGCTGGCACAGATACGCAGTATTTT.